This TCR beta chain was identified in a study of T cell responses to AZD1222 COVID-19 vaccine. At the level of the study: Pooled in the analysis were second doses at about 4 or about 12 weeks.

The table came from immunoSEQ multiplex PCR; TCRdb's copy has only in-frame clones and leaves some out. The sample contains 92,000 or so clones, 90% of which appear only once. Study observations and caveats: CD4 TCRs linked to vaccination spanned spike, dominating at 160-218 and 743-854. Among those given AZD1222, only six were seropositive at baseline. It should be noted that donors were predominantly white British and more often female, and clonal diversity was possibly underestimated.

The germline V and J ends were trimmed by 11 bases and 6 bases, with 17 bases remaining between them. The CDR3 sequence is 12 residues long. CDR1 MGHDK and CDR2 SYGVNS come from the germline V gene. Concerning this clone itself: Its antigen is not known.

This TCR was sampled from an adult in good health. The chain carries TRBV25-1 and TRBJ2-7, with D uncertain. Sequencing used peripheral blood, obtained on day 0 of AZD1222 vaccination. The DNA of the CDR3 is TGTGCCTCCTCAGGCTCGCACCCCGAGCAGTACTTC. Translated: CASSGSHPEQYF.